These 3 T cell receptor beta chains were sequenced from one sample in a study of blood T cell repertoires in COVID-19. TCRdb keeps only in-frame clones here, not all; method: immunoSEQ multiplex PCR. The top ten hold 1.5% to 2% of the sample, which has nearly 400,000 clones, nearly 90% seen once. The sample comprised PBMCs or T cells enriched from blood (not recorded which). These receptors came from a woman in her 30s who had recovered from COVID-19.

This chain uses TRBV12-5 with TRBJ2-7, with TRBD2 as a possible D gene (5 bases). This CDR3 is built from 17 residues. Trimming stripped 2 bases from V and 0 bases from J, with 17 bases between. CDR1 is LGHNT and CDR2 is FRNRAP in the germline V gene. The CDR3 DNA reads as TGTGCTAGTGGTTTGAGAGTTTTGGAGGCGAGCTCCTACGAGCAGTACTTC. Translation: CASGLRVLEASSYEQYF.

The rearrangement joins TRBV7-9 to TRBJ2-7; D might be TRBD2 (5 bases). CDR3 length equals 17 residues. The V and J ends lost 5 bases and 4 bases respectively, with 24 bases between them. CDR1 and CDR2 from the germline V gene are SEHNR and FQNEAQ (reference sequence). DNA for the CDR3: TGTGCCAGCAGCCCAGGACCGGGATCACCTACCCAATACGAGCAGTACTTC. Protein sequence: CASSPGPGSPTQYEQYF.

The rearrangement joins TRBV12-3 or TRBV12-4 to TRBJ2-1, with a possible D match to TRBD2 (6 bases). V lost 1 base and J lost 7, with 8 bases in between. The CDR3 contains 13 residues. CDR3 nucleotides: TGTGCCAGCAGTTTAGGGGGGGTTAATGAGCAGTTCTTC. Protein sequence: CASSLGGVNEQFF.